Shown below are 8 T cell receptor beta chains from a single sample sequenced in a study of cytomegalovirus exposure and HLA in healthy donors. The study ran its PCR with 60 Vbeta and 13 Jbeta primers. Using immunoSEQ multiplex PCR, the repertoire was profiled, and TCRdb retains in-frame clones only, with some absent. The sample holds about 170,000 clones. The sequenced sample consisted of PBMCs. The receptors originated from a woman between 55 and 75 years old in good health and CMV-seronegative.

In nucleotides, the CDR3 is TGCGCCAGCAGCTTGGGCACTTACAATGAGCAGTTCTTC. It specifies CASSLGTYNEQFF. This chain links TRBV5-1 with TRBJ2-1; D not certain. V was cut by 0 bases and J by 4 bases, with 5 bases left in between. The germline CDR1 and CDR2 sequences are SGHRS and YFSETQ. This CDR3 is built from 13 residues.

The chain has TRBV10-3 and TRBJ2-1; 10 bases fit TRBD1. After removal of 6 bases from V and 7 bases from J, the junction contained 9 bases not matched to a gene. The CDR3 totals 15 residues. Germline CDR1 and CDR2: ENHRY and SYGVKD. CDR3 nucleotides: TGTGCCATCAGCTATCCGGGACAGGGGCTAAATGAGCAGTTCTTC. It codes for CAISYPGQGLNEQFF.

This chain links TRBV7-9 with TRBJ1-1; D is unclear. The CDR3 totals 12 residues. V was trimmed by 2 bases and J by 6 bases, leaving 7 bases between them. Germline-derived CDR1 and CDR2 are SEHNR and FQNEAQ (reference sequence). The CDR3 DNA reads as TGTGCCAGCAGCTTAATACTCTCTGAAGCTTTCTTT. This encodes CASSLILSEAFF.

The V gene is TRBV11-1, the J gene TRBJ2-1, with D perhaps matching TRBD2 (6 bases). From germline, CDR1 is SGHAT and CDR2 FQDESV (reference sequence). Deletions cut 1 base from V and 0 bases from J, with 10 bases between. This CDR3 region has 16 residues. In DNA, the CDR3 is TGTGCCAGCAGCTTAGTTCCGGGAGACTCCTACAATGAGCAGTTCTTC. This gives the protein CASSLVPGDSYNEQFF.

V gene TRBV5-1 combines with J gene TRBJ2-2; 7 bases fit TRBD1. The germline gives CDR1 SGHRS, CDR2 YFSETQ. The trim removed 2 bases at V and 4 bases at J, leaving 5 bases unmatched. The length of the CDR3 is 15 residues. The CDR3 DNA is TGCGCCAGCAGCTTTGGACAGGCGTTCACCGGGGAGCTGTTTTTT. It yields the protein CASSFGQAFTGELFF.

V gene TRBV7-2 combines with J gene TRBJ1-2; 12 positions match TRBD1. The CDR3 contains 16 residues. V lost 1 base to trimming and J lost 4 bases; unmatched junction nucleotides: 4. Germline-derived CDR1 and CDR2 are SGHTA and FQGNSA. CDR3 residues: CASSLVGTGGGYGYTF. The CDR3 DNA reads as TGTGCCAGCAGCTTAGTGGGGACAGGGGGCGGCTATGGCTACACCTTC.

The V gene is TRBV7-9, the J gene TRBJ1-4; 10 bases are a match to TRBD1. The V segment lost 5 bases and the J segment 5 bases; nucleotides outside the gene matches: 2. Germline V gives CDR1 SEHNR, CDR2 FQNEAQ (reference sequence). The CDR3 runs to 14 residues. CDR3 bases: TGTGCCAGCAGCCGGGGACAGGGGAATGAAAAACTGTTTTTT. It codes for CASSRGQGNEKLFF.

This chain joins TRBV15 and TRBJ1-2; D remains unclear. Germline V gives CDR1 LNHNV, CDR2 YYDKDF (reference sequence). This CDR3 is 15 amino acids long. The V and J ends lost 3 bases and 8 bases respectively, with 19 bases between them. CDR3 residues: CATSSPGLMRAGYTF. CDR3 bases: TGTGCCACCAGCAGTCCCGGGCTCATGCGGGCCGGCTACACCTTC.